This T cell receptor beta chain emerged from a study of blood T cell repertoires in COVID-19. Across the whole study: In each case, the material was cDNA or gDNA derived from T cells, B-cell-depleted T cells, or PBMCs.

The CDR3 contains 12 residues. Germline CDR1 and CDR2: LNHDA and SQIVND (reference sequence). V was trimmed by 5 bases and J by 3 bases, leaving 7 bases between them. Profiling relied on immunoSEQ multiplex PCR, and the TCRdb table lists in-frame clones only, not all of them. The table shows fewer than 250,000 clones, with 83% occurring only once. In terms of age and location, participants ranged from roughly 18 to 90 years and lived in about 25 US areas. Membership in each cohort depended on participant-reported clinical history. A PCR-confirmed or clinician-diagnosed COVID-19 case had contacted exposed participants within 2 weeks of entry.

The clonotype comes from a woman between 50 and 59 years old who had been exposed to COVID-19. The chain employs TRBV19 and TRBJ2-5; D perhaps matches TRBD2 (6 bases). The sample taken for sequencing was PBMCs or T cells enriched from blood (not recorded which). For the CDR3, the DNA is TGTGCCAGTAGTCCGGGAGAAGAGACCCAGTACTTC. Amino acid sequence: CASSPGEETQYF.